This T cell receptor (beta chain) was observed in a study of identical twins. V was clipped by 5 bases and J by 8 bases, with 19 bases between them. The CDR3 loop spans 13 amino acids. Germline CDR1 reads DFQATT; CDR2 reads SNEGSKA (reference sequence). TCRdb re-called the 5' RACE reads through MiXCR, storing one row per CDR3 protein. The sample lists around 250,000 distinct CDR3 sequences, 12% occurring once. This sample also belongs to another study, concerning yellow fever vaccine responses in identical twins.

The source is a woman under 30 in good health. V and J are TRBV20-1 and TRBJ2-7; D is possibly TRBD2 (6 bases). Sample: memory (CD45RO+) T cells sorted from blood. In nucleotides, the CDR3 is TGCAGTGCTCCCGGAGTAGCGGACTTCAAGCAGTACTTC. It specifies CSAPGVADFKQYF.